Below, 10 T cell receptor beta chains from the same sample are listed, as sequenced in a study of T cell responses to AZD1222 COVID-19 vaccine. Here immunoSEQ multiplex PCR was the method, and the copy in TCRdb shows in-frame clones only, minus some. The sample lists roughly 150,000 clones; about 90% were seen once. The sample consisted of peripheral blood, taken on day 0 of AZD1222 vaccination. Receptors originate from an adult in good health.

The rearrangement joins TRBV6-5 to TRBJ1-1; D is possibly TRBD1 (5 bases). The V end lost 6 bases, the J end lost 5 bases, and 19 bases lay between the germline ends. This CDR3 is 15 amino acids long. From germline, CDR1 is MNHEY and CDR2 SVGAGI. The CDR3 nucleotides read TGTGCCAGCAGACTTCTCCAGGGCGGAGGGACTGAAGCTTTCTTT. This translates into CASRLLQGGGTEAFF.

This chain connects TRBV18 to TRBJ2-7; D is perhaps TRBD1 (6 bases). V lost 3 bases to trimming and J lost 5 bases, with 14 bases between them. The CDR3 length is 14 residues. Germline V gives CDR1 KGHSH, CDR2 LQKENI. The CDR3 loop reads CASSPTRTDNEQYF. The CDR3 DNA reads TGTGCCAGCTCACCTACCCGGACAGACAACGAGCAGTACTTC.

The chain links TRBV12-3 or TRBV12-4 to TRBJ1-1, with D maybe TRBD1 (5 bases). CDR3 size: 12 residues. The V and J ends lost 5 bases and 7 bases respectively, with 11 bases between them. The DNA of the CDR3 is TGTGCCAGCAGTCCAGGACACTTTGAAGCTTTCTTT. Its protein is CASSPGHFEAFF.

The gene calls are TRBV7-9 and TRBJ1-1; TRBD1 aligns across 8 bases. CDR1 is SEHNR and CDR2 is FQNEAQ in the germline V gene (reference sequence). The CDR3 extends over 14 amino acids. J was trimmed by 4 bases and V by 3 bases; bases with no gene match: 4. The DNA for the CDR3 is TGTGCCAGCAGCTTTCAGGGGGCGCGCACTGAAGCTTTCTTT. Its protein is CASSFQGARTEAFF.

The chain joins TRBV6-5 to TRBJ1-3; 7 bases are a match to TRBD1. Per the germline V gene, CDR1 is MNHEY and CDR2 is SVGAGI. Trimming at V came to 5 bases and at J to 0 bases, leaving 4 bases not matched to a gene. CDR3 length: 15 residues. Here the CDR3 reads CASSRGQNSGNTIYF. The CDR3 DNA reads as TGTGCCAGCAGTCGGGGACAGAACTCTGGAAACACCATATATTTT.

The gene calls are TRBV21-1 and TRBJ2-7; the D segment call TRBD2 is taken from the table without a DNA check. TRBV21-1 is a recognized pseudogene. The CDR3 covers 15 residues. Here the CDR3 reads CASSKEGGPFYEQYF. CDR3 coding DNA: TGTGCCAGCAGCAAAGAAGGAGGTCCTTTCTACGAGCAGTACTTC.

The genes are TRBV18 and TRBJ1-4, with 8 nucleotides matching TRBD1. CDR1 KGHSH and CDR2 LQKENI come from the germline V gene. Unmatched junction bases numbered 5, after V lost 5 bases and J lost 6 bases. This CDR3 region has 14 residues. The CDR3 protein is CASSSDRVYEKLFF. In DNA form, the CDR3 reads TGTGCCAGCTCATCGGACAGGGTTTATGAAAAACTGTTTTTT.

The V and J genes are TRBV15 and TRBJ1-1; no definite D call. The V end lost 2 bases, the J end lost 3 bases, and 13 bases lay between the germline ends. Germline CDR1 and CDR2: LNHNV and YYDKDF (reference sequence). CDR3 length equals 15 residues. CDR3 in DNA: TGTGCCACCAGCAGATTCGGGCCTACGGACACTGAAGCTTTCTTT. Translated: CATSRFGPTDTEAFF.

The chain combines TRBV5-1 with TRBJ2-6; no reliable D call. The CDR3 is 16 amino acids. V lost 2 bases to trimming and J lost 0 bases, with 9 bases between them. Per germline, CDR1 SGHRS and CDR2 YFSETQ. The CDR3 DNA reads as TGCGCCAGCAGCTTCCCCAGAGTCTCTGGGGCCAACGTCCTGACTTTC. Translation gives CASSFPRVSGANVLTF. Looking up the rest from reference TRBV5-1 and TRBJ2-6 gives the full variable domain: KAGVTQTPRYLIKTRGQQVTLSCSPISGHRSVSWYQQTPGQGLQFLFEYFSETQRNKGNFPGRFSGRQFSNSRSEMNVSTLELGDSALYLCASSFPRVSGANVLTFGAGSRLTVL.

The CDR3 sequence: CASSPGTHEGYTF. The CDR3 DNA sequence: TGTGCCAGCAGTCCCGGGACCCACGAAGGCTACACCTTC. The chain links TRBV28 to TRBJ1-2; weak D call: TRBD1 (5 bases). Trimming cost V 5 bases and J 8 bases, with 15 bases left between them. Germline lookup yields CDR1 MDHEN and CDR2 SYDVKM. This CDR3 region has 13 residues.